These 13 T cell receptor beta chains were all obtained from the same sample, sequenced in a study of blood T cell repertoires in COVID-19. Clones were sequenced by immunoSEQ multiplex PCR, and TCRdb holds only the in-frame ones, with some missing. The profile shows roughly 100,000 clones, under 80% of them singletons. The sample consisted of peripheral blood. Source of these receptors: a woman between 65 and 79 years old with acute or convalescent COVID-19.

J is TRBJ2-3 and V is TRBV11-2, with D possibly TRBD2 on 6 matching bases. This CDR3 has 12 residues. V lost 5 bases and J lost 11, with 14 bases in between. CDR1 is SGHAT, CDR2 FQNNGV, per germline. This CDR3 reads CASSVWAGLQYF. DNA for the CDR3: TGTGCCAGCAGCGTATGGGCGGGGTTGCAGTATTTT.

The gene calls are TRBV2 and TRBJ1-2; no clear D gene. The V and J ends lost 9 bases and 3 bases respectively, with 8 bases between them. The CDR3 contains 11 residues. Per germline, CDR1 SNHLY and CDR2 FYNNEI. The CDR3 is CASTTHYGYTF. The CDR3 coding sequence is TGTGCCAGTACTACCCACTATGGCTACACCTTC.

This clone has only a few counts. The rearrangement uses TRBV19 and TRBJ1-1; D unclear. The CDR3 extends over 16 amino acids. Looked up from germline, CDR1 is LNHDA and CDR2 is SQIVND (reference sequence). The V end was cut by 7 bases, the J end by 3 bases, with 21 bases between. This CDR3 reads CASTAGGTWRHTEAFF. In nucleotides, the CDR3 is TGTGCCAGTACCGCGGGAGGTACTTGGCGGCACACTGAAGCTTTCTTT.

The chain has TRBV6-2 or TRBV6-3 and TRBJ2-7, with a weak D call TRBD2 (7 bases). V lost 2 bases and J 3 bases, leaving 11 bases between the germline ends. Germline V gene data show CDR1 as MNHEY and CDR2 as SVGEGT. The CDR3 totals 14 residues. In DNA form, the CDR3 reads TGTGCCAGCAGTTACAACGGGGGGCACTACGAGCAGTACTTC. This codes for CASSYNGGHYEQYF.

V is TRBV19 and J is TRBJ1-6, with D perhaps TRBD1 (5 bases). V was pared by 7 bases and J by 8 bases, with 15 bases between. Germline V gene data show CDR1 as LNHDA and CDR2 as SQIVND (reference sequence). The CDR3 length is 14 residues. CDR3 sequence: CASTSGRWDSPLHF. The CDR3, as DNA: TGTGCCAGTACCTCAGGGCGGTGGGATTCACCCCTCCACTTT.

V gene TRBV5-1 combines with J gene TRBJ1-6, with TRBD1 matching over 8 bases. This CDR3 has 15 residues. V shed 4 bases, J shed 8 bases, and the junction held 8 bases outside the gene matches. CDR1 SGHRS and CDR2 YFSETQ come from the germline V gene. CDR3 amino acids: CASSPSTGGDSPLHF. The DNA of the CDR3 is TGCGCCAGCAGCCCCTCTACAGGGGGGGATTCACCCCTCCACTTT. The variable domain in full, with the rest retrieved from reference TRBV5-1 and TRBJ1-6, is KAGVTQTPRYLIKTRGQQVTLSCSPISGHRSVSWYQQTPGQGLQFLFEYFSETQRNKGNFPGRFSGRQFSNSRSEMNVSTLELGDSALYLCASSPSTGGDSPLHFGNGTRLTVT.

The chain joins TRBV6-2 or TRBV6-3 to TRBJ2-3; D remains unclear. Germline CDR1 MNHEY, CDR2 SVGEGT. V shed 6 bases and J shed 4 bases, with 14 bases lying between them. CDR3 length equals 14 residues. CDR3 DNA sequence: TGTGCCAGCAGCGCCCGGTCTAGTCCAGATACGCAGTATTTT. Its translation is CASSARSSPDTQYF.

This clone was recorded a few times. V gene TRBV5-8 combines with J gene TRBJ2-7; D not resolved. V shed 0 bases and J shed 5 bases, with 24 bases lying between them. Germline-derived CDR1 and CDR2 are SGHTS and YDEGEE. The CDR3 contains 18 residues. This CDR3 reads CASSLEFSRGDVRDEQYF. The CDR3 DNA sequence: TGTGCCAGCAGCTTGGAATTCTCGCGCGGTGACGTGCGCGACGAGCAGTACTTC.

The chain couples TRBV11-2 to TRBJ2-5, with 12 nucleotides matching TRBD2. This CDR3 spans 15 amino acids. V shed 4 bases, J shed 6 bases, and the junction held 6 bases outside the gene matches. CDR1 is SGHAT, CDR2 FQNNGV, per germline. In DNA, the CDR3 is TGTGCCAGCAGCTCAAGACTAGCGGGGGTAAAGACCCAGTACTTC. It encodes CASSSRLAGVKTQYF.

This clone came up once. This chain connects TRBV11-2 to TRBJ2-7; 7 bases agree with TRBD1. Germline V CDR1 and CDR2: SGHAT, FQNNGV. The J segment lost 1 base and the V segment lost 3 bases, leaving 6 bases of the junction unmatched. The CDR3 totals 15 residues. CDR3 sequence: CASSFYRGNSYEQYF. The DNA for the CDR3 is TGTGCCAGCAGCTTCTACAGGGGCAATTCCTACGAGCAGTACTTC.

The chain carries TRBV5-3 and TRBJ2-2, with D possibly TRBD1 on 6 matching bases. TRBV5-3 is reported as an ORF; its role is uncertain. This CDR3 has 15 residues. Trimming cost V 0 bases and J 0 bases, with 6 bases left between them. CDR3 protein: CARSLGDTNTGELFF. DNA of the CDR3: TGTGCCAGAAGCTTGGGGGACACGAACACCGGGGAGCTGTTTTTT.

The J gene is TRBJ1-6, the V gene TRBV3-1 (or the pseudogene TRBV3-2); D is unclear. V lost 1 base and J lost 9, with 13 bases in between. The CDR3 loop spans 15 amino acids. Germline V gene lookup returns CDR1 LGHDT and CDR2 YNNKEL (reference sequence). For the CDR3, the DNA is TGTGCCAGCAGCCAAGGCCACCCGGAGGTTTCACCCCTCCACTTT. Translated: CASSQGHPEVSPLHF.

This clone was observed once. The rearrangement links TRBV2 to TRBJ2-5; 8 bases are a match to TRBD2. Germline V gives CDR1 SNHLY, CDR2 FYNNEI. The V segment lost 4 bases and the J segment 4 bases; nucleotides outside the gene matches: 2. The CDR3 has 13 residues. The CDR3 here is CASSVSGGETQYF. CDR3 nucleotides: TGTGCCAGCAGTGTGAGCGGGGGAGAGACCCAGTACTTC.